The 23 T cell receptor beta chains in this list originate from one sample, sequenced in a study of human T cells and chemical hapten exposure. Regarding time point: patch test 2, 6 weeks after DPC sensitization. As to treatment: therapeutic diphenylcyclopropenone sensitization with weekly scalp DPC. TCRdb recomputed calls from the RACE reads with MiXCR, one row per CDR3 protein. The sample gives about 380,000 distinct CDR3 sequences, around 6% of which show up once; around 6.1% is in the top ten. The sequences come from whole blood, collected in connection with sensitization to the hapten diphenylcyclopropenone (DPC). Receptor source: a woman aged 18-29 years with alopecia areata. Some clones in this sample may be carry-over from other donors' samples.

The rearrangement joins TRBV24-1 to TRBJ2-7; D is tentatively TRBD1 or TRBD2 (6 bases each). The V gene lost 4 bases and the J gene lost 6 bases, with 18 bases spanning the gap. This CDR3 comprises 15 residues. Germline loops: CDR1 KGHDR, CDR2 SFDVKD. CDR3 in amino acids: CATSDPRPGGGEQYF. For the CDR3, the DNA is TGTGCCACCAGTGACCCCCGGCCAGGAGGGGGCGAGCAGTACTTC.

This chain joins TRBV15 and TRBJ1-5, with unresolved D. CDR3 size: 16 residues. The ends were cut back, 2 bases at V and 0 bases at J, with 11 bases in the middle. From germline, CDR1 is LNHNV and CDR2 YYDKDF (reference sequence). CDR3 sequence (DNA): TGTGCCACCAGCAGACCTAGACTAGATAGCAATCAGCCCCAGCATTTT. Its protein is CATSRPRLDSNQPQHF.

The sample holds many counts of this clonotype. The rearrangement links TRBV11-2 to TRBJ1-2; possibly TRBD1 for D (5 bases). The CDR3 covers 14 residues. Germline values: CDR1 SGHAT, CDR2 FQNNGV. Trimming removed 5 bases from V and 3 bases from J, with 13 bases in between. As DNA, the CDR3 is TGTGCCAGCAGCCTACCAGGGCGGGACTATGGCTACACCTTC. Translation gives CASSLPGRDYGYTF.

This clonotype was seen a handful of times. This rearrangement joins TRBV12-3 or TRBV12-4 to TRBJ1-1, with D hard to call. The CDR3 consists of 16 residues. V was shortened by 6 bases and J by 1 base, with 18 bases between the two germline ends. The CDR3 sequence is CASSPQEATGNTEAFF. The CDR3 nucleotides are TGTGCCAGCAGCCCCCAGGAGGCGACGGGGAACACTGAAGCTTTCTTT.

This clonotype was counted ten times or more. The genes are TRBV29-1 and TRBJ2-3; D could derive from TRBD1 or TRBD2 (5 bases each). The length of the CDR3 is 14 residues. Germline V CDR1 and CDR2: SQVTM, ANQGSEA. V lost 7 bases and J lost 0, with 14 bases in between. The CDR3 reads CSGGTWESTDTQYF. The DNA for the CDR3 is TGCAGCGGGGGGACCTGGGAGAGCACAGATACGCAGTATTTT.

This clonotype has ten or more counts. The CDR3, as DNA: TGTGCCAGCAGTGACGGGAGCACGAATGAAAAACTGTTTTTT. Translating it yields CASSDGSTNEKLFF. The chain joins TRBV12-3 or TRBV12-4 to TRBJ1-4; D gene uncertain. The CDR3 totals 14 residues. Trimming stripped 5 bases from V and 5 bases from J, with 12 bases between.

This clonotype occurred many times. This sequence joins TRBV6-1 and TRBJ1-6; tentatively, D is TRBD1 (5 bases). Trimming removed 2 bases at V and 10 bases at J, with 12 bases between. CDR1 and CDR2 from the germline V gene are MNHNS and SASEGT. The CDR3 consists of 14 residues. The CDR3 region is CASSESGLNSPLHF. CDR3 bases: TGTGCCAGCAGTGAATCGGGACTCAACTCACCCCTCCACTTT.

V is TRBV2 and J is TRBJ2-6; no definite D call. CDR1 is SNHLY, CDR2 FYNNEI, per germline. The V gene lost 8 bases and the J gene lost 4 bases, with 18 bases spanning the gap. This CDR3 has 16 amino acids. CDR3 DNA sequence: TGTGCCAGCCCCAAGACCGAGCCGGTAGGGGCCAACGTCCTGACTTTC. This codes for CASPKTEPVGANVLTF. Combining the CDR3 with reference TRBV2 and TRBJ2-6 gives the whole variable domain EPEVTQTPSHQVTQMGQEVILRCVPISNHLYFYWYRQILGQKVEFLVSFYNNEISEKSEIFDDQFSVERPDGSNFTLKIRSTKLEDSAMYFCASPKTEPVGANVLTFGAGSRLTVL.

This clonotype occurred many times. The chain combines TRBV29-1 with TRBJ1-1; D is undetermined. Trimming removed 1 base at V and 4 bases at J, with 13 bases between. Germline-derived CDR1 and CDR2 are SQVTM and ANQGSEA. The CDR3 consists of 14 residues. CDR3 in amino acids: CSVEARFRTTEAFF. The CDR3 DNA reads as TGCAGCGTTGAAGCACGGTTTCGTACCACTGAAGCTTTCTTT.

The chain is built from TRBV18 and TRBJ1-3; a possible D gene is TRBD1 (5 bases). CDR3 length equals 15 residues. Looked up from germline, CDR1 is KGHSH and CDR2 is LQKENI. V gave up 3 bases and J gave up 0 bases, with 9 bases separating them. The CDR3 spells CASSPFDSSGNTIYF. The CDR3, as DNA: TGTGCCAGCTCACCCTTTGACAGCTCTGGAAACACCATATATTTT.

Only a few counts were recorded for this clonotype. The chain employs TRBV7-2 and TRBJ2-4, with 13 positions matching TRBD2. The trim removed 1 base at V and 8 bases at J, leaving 11 bases unmatched. CDR3 length equals 18 residues. Germline V gene lookup returns CDR1 SGHTA and CDR2 FQGNSA. The DNA for the CDR3 is TGTGCCAGCAGCTTAGGACTAGCGGGGGGTTCCCCTACGTACATTCAGTACTTC. Protein sequence: CASSLGLAGGSPTYIQYF.

J is TRBJ2-7 and V is TRBV6-2 or TRBV6-3; TRBD2 matches 9 bases. CDR1 MNHEY and CDR2 SVGEGT come from the germline V gene. V was clipped by 2 bases and J by 3 bases; unmatched bases: 14. The CDR3 loop spans 18 amino acids. The CDR3 DNA reads as TGTGCCAGCAGTTACGAAGGAAGAGGGCTAGCGGGGAACTACGAGCAGTACTTC. It specifies CASSYEGRGLAGNYEQYF.

At least ten counts were recorded for this clonotype. This chain joins TRBV5-6 and TRBJ1-1; no clear D gene. The CDR3 is 15 amino acids. Between the trimmed V and J ends, which lost 0 bases and 3 bases, there was a span of 12 bases. Germline V gene lookup returns CDR1 SGHDT and CDR2 YYEEEE. The chain's CDR3 is CASSLEVGIDTEAFF. CDR3 coding DNA: TGTGCCAGCAGCTTGGAAGTGGGGATCGACACTGAAGCTTTCTTT.

This clonotype appeared many times. The V gene is TRBV20-1, the J gene TRBJ2-7, with a tentative D call TRBD1 (5 bases). This CDR3 has 15 residues. With 3 bases removed from V and 6 bases from J, the gap between germline ends came to 21 bases. CDR1 is DFQATT and CDR2 is SNEGSKA in the germline V gene (reference sequence). CDR3 residues: CSASAPRQIGPEQYF. CDR3 in DNA: TGCAGTGCTAGCGCCCCAAGACAGATTGGTCCCGAGCAGTACTTC.

The sample holds a few counts of this clonotype. The chain recombines TRBV24-1 with TRBJ2-3; D ambiguous. Germline V gene lookup returns CDR1 KGHDR and CDR2 SFDVKD. The CDR3 is made up of 13 amino acids. Trimming left V 4 bases short and J 4 bases short, with 8 bases between. The CDR3 nucleotides read TGTGCCACCAGTGAGAGACCTTCAGATACGCAGTATTTT. Its protein is CATSERPSDTQYF.

Only a few counts were recorded for this clonotype. The chain employs TRBV18 and TRBJ2-5; TRBD2 agrees at 13 bases. The CDR3 runs to 19 residues. Germline-derived CDR1 and CDR2 are KGHSH and LQKENI. V gave up 2 bases and J gave up 1 base; unmatched junction bases: 10. The DNA for the CDR3 is TGTGCCAGCTCACCATACGGACTAGCGGGGGCCACGTTCCAAGAGACCCAGTACTTC. It encodes CASSPYGLAGATFQETQYF.

In its sample, this clonotype was seen many times. The chain recombines TRBV7-3 with TRBJ1-2; 8 nucleotides match TRBD1. J gave up 4 bases and V 5 bases, and 12 bases lay outside the gene matches. The germline V gene encodes CDR1 SGHTA and CDR2 FQGTGA. The CDR3 runs to 16 residues. CDR3 protein: CASSPSGQGSGYGYTF. The CDR3 DNA is TGTGCCAGCAGCCCATCTGGACAGGGCAGTGGCTATGGCTACACCTTC. Complete variable domain (other parts from reference TRBV7-3 and TRBJ1-2): GAGVSQTPSNKVTEKGKYVELRCDPISGHTALYWYRQSLGQGPEFLIYFQGTGAADDSGLPNDRFFAVRPEGSVSTLKIQRTERGDSAVYLCASSPSGQGSGYGYTFGSGTRLTVV.

V gene TRBV6-2 or TRBV6-3 combines with J gene TRBJ2-2; the D is unclear. Germline V gene lookup returns CDR1 MNHEY and CDR2 SVGEGT. The CDR3 loop spans 13 amino acids. V gave up 10 bases and J gave up 5 bases, with 14 bases separating them. CDR3 DNA: TGTGCCACCTCCCTGGTAGAGACCGGGGAGCTGTTTTTT. This sequence encodes CATSLVETGELFF.

This clonotype was seen repeatedly, ten times or more. This sequence joins TRBV27 and TRBJ2-7; possible D gene TRBD2, 7 bases. The germline gives CDR1 MNHEY, CDR2 SMNVEV (reference sequence). Trimming stripped 6 bases from V and 3 bases from J, with 15 bases between. This CDR3 is 14 amino acids long. This CDR3 is CASREGRGHYEQYF. As DNA, the CDR3 is TGTGCCAGCAGGGAGGGGCGGGGGCACTACGAGCAGTACTTC.

The chain couples TRBV20-1 to TRBJ1-4; D might be TRBD1 (5 bases). The CDR3 is 15 amino acids. Looked up from germline, CDR1 is DFQATT and CDR2 is SNEGSKA (reference sequence). V lost 6 bases to trimming and J lost 7 bases, with 21 bases between them. CDR3 in amino acids: CSARTLGLGGEKLFF. In nucleotides, the CDR3 is TGCAGTGCACGAACCTTGGGCCTCGGGGGTGAAAAACTGTTTTTT.

V usage is TRBV7-3 and J usage is TRBJ1-2, with TRBD1 as a possible D gene (6 bases). This CDR3 contains 14 residues. Germline CDR1 and CDR2: SGHTA and FQGTGA. Trimming took off 4 bases at V and 0 bases at J, with 9 bases between the two ends. The CDR3 region is CASSSDSTNYGYTF. For the CDR3, the DNA is TGTGCCAGCAGCTCGGACAGCACTAACTATGGCTACACCTTC.

This clonotype appeared many times. The rearrangement links TRBV7-9 to TRBJ2-2; 7 nucleotides line up with TRBD1. Trimming removed 1 base from V and 2 bases from J; junction bases left unmatched: 1. Looked up from germline, CDR1 is SEHNR and CDR2 is FQNEAQ (reference sequence). The CDR3 length is 15 residues. This CDR3 reads CASSLEGANTGELFF. CDR3 DNA sequence: TGTGCCAGCAGCTTAGAGGGGGCCAACACCGGGGAGCTGTTTTTT.

This clonotype has more than one count but fewer than ten. Here the CDR3 reads CASSYWDSRTDTQYF. For the CDR3, the DNA is TGTGCCAGCAGTTACTGGGACAGCCGCACAGATACGCAGTATTTT. The chain links TRBV6-6 to TRBJ2-3; 7 positions match TRBD1. V shed 1 base, J shed 1 base, and the junction held 2 bases outside the gene matches. There are 15 residues in the CDR3. The germline V gene has CDR1 MNHNY and CDR2 SVGAGI (reference sequence).